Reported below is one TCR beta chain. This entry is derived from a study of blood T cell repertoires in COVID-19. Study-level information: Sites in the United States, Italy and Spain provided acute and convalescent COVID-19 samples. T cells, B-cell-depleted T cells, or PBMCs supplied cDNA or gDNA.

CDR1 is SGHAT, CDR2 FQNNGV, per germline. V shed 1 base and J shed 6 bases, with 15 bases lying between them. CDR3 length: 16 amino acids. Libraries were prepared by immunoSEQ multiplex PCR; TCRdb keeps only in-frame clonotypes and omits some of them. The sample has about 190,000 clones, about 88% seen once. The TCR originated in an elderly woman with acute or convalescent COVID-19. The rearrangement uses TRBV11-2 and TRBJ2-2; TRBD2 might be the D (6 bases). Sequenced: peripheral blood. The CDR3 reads CASSLGRGGKAGELFF. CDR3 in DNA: TGTGCCAGCAGCTTAGGGAGGGGTGGTAAGGCCGGGGAGCTGTTTTTT.